The clone carrying this T cell receptor (beta chain) was seen repeatedly, ten times or more. Its antigen remains unknown. The CDR3 sequence is 16 residues long. The V and J ends lost 5 bases and 4 bases respectively, with 18 bases between them. Germline CDR1 reads SGHTA; CDR2 reads FQGNSA. This entry is derived from a study of T-cell reconstitution after alpha-beta-depleted transplantation in children. General study results and limits: High day-60 TCRbeta diversity in some patients came from surviving recipient T cells and thymic progenitors. Where alpha-beta T cells came from about two months after transplant was reportedly several hundred expanded graft clones. Hyperexpanded clones declined; after one year, newly produced T cells mostly supplied diversity.

Preparation of the TCRbeta library involved a method that used unique molecular identifiers. TCRdb reprocessed the PCR reads via MiXCR and lists one record per CDR3 protein. The sample yields some 70,000 distinct CDR3 sequences, just under 5% seen once. The receptor was derived from a boy in the first two years of life who had a stem cell transplant for acute myeloid leukemia, so the T cells may come from the graft donor. V is TRBV7-2 and J is TRBJ1-3; D might be TRBD1 (6 bases). The input for sequencing was PBMCs, mostly from graft donor cells, taken 180 days after TCRalphabeta/CD19-depleted stem cell transplant. The CDR3 sequence is CASSPRAGGRGNTIYF. The CDR3 nucleotides read TGTGCCAGCAGCCCTAGGGCGGGGGGGCGAGGAAACACCATATATTTT.